This T cell receptor (beta chain) appears in the sequencing data of a study of blood T cell repertoires in COVID-19. Study details: Samples representing acute and convalescent COVID-19 were sourced from the United States, Italy and Spain. T cells, B-cell-depleted T cells, or PBMCs provided the cDNA or gDNA that served as material.

The germline V and J ends were trimmed by 2 bases and 4 bases, with 11 bases remaining between them. The CDR3 spans 15 residues. In germline, CDR1 is SNHLY, CDR2 FYNNEI. In the original analysis: It was from reference gene primer amplification that nucleated cell counts were estimated. The method was immunoSEQ multiplex PCR; TCRdb's version includes in-frame clones alone and lacks a portion of them. The V and J calls and the clone size are those of that table, but D and trimming were determined from the DNA. The sample includes about 70,000 clones, roughly 84% of them seen just once. The sequence was obtained from a woman younger than 30 with acute or convalescent COVID-19. The sample taken for sequencing was peripheral blood. The chain has TRBV2 and TRBJ2-2; the D gene is possibly TRBD1 (5 bases). CDR3 DNA sequence: TGTGCCAGCAGTGAAAGTGCAGGGCGCACCGGGGAGCTGTTTTTT. It yields the protein CASSESAGRTGELFF.